The clone carrying this T cell receptor beta chain was observed a handful of times. Its antigen remains unknown. These data belong to a study of T cells after yellow fever vaccination. For the study at large: Some fractions had low cell numbers, and these were prepared with SMART-Seq v4 Ultra Low Input.

V gave up 4 bases and J gave up 5 bases, with 8 bases separating them. This CDR3 has 12 residues. Germline CDR1 and CDR2: MGHDK and SYGVNS. TCR cDNA, made by 5'RACE template switching, carried an added universal primer site and UMIs. TCRdb independently ran MiXCR on the 5' RACE reads; one entry per CDR3 protein. This repertoire shows some 160,000 distinct CDR3 sequences, approximately 9.7% found once; its top ten account for under 40%. Whole-study findings and limits: When the response was secondary, it was weaker but reached its peak faster, day 5 versus 15. Overall, a small share of clonotypes was seen in both CD4 and CD8 compartments.

Sequences were derived from CD8+ T cells sorted from PBMCs, sampled 45 days after the yellow fever booster vaccination. This clonotype originated in a man younger than 35 who received the YFV17D yellow fever vaccine. V is TRBV25-1 and J is TRBJ1-2; D is unresolved. The CDR3, as DNA: TGTGCCAGCAGTGGTAGCGTTTATGGCTACACCTTC. Translating gives CASSGSVYGYTF.